The 23 T cell receptor beta chains in this list originate from one sample, sequenced in a study of cytomegalovirus exposure and HLA in healthy donors. The PCR used 60 Vbeta and 13 Jbeta primers. TCRdb keeps only in-frame clones here, not all; method: immunoSEQ multiplex PCR. The sample has 150,000 to 200,000 clones; 81% are singletons. The sample consisted of PBMCs. The receptor set was obtained from a young woman in good health and CMV-seronegative.

This clone occurred once. V gene TRBV6-5 combines with J gene TRBJ2-1, with TRBD2 identical over 10 bases. Trimming at V came to 6 bases and at J to 4 bases, leaving 6 bases not matched to a gene. The germline V gene has CDR1 MNHEY and CDR2 SVGAGI. This CDR3 spans 15 amino acids. The CDR3 DNA reads TGTGCCAGCAGCCTCGGACTAGCGGAATACAATGAGCAGTTCTTC. This sequence encodes CASSLGLAEYNEQFF.

The rearrangement uses TRBV28 and TRBJ2-1; a possible D gene is TRBD2 (6 bases). V lost 5 bases, J lost 3 bases, and 11 bases lay in between. CDR3 length equals 14 residues. Germline CDR1 and CDR2: MDHEN and SYDVKM. CDR3 sequence reads: CASSGRSDYNEQFF. CDR3 bases: TGTGCCAGCAGTGGGAGGTCGGACTACAATGAGCAGTTCTTC. The variable domain in full, completed from reference TRBV28 and TRBJ2-1, reads DVKVTQSSRYLVKRTGEKVFLECVQDMDHENMFWYRQDPGLGLRLIYFSYDVKMKEKGDIPEGYSVSREKKERFSLILESASTNQTSMYLCASSGRSDYNEQFFGPGTRLTVL.

This chain joins TRBV28 and TRBJ2-2; D may be TRBD1 (7 bases). The germline V gene has CDR1 MDHEN and CDR2 SYDVKM. CDR3 length: 16 residues. V lost 4 bases and J lost 4, with 16 bases in between. The CDR3 DNA reads as TGTGCCAGCAGTTCCATTCATCAGGGGGGCACCGGGGAGCTGTTTTTT. The encoded protein is CASSSIHQGGTGELFF.

The chain joins TRBV2 to TRBJ2-7, with TRBD1 identical over 9 bases. Germline values: CDR1 SNHLY, CDR2 FYNNEI. The length of the CDR3 is 13 residues. V dropped 9 bases and J dropped 3; count of bases not matched to a gene: 6. The CDR3 DNA sequence: TGTGCCAGTACAGGGGGCGTTGACTACGAGCAGTACTTC. It is translated as CASTGGVDYEQYF.

To note about this clone: Sequence at one end of the junction differs from germline and may be a read error. This rearrangement joins TRBV19 to TRBJ2-7, with a tentative D call TRBD2 (6 bases). Looked up from germline, CDR1 is LNHDA and CDR2 is SQIVND (reference sequence). The CDR3 spans 11 residues. The CDR3 coding sequence is TGTGCCAGTAGTATTGGGCGGGGAGTAGTCTTC. Its translation: CASSIGRGVVF.

The chain links TRBV5-7 to TRBJ1-1, with D unclear. TRBV5-7 is known as an ORF, though its function is uncertain. Trimming removed 4 bases from V and 4 bases from J, with 17 bases in between. This CDR3 contains 15 residues. The CDR3 region is CASSPLGRSGTEAFF. CDR3 in DNA: TGTGCCAGCAGCCCTCTGGGCAGGTCTGGCACTGAAGCTTTCTTT.

The chain couples TRBV7-6 to TRBJ2-7; D is perhaps TRBD1 (6 bases). CDR1 is SGHVS and CDR2 is FNYEAQ in the germline V gene. The CDR3 is 15 residues long. V shed 2 bases and J shed 5 bases, with 16 bases lying between them. CDR3 sequence: CASSLISGGIDEQYF. DNA of the CDR3: TGTGCCAGCAGCTTAATATCTGGGGGCATCGACGAGCAGTACTTC.

The V gene is TRBV11-2, the J gene TRBJ1-5, with TRBD1 matching 7 bases. The V gene's germline CDR1 is SGHAT and CDR2 FQNNGV. The CDR3 loop spans 14 amino acids. Trimming cost V 1 base and J 6 bases; bases outside gene matches: 3. CDR3 bases: TGTGCCAGCAGCTTAGGACAGGGCCCTCAGCCCCAGCATTTT. Protein product: CASSLGQGPQPQHF. The whole variable domain, remainder taken from reference TRBV11-2 and TRBJ1-5, is EAGVAQSPRYKIIEKRQSVAFWCNPISGHATLYWYQQILGQGPKLLIQFQNNGVVDDSQLPKDRFSAERLKGVDSTLKIQPAKLEDSAVYLCASSLGQGPQPQHFGDGTRLSIL.

V and J are TRBV2 and TRBJ2-3, with D unclear. The V gene's germline CDR1 is SNHLY and CDR2 FYNNEI. V was shortened by 9 bases and J by 6 bases, with 16 bases between the two germline ends. The CDR3 consists of 13 residues. The CDR3 DNA is TGTGCCAGTAGCCTTAACCGTATGGATACGCAGTATTTT. Amino acid sequence: CASSLNRMDTQYF.

V gene TRBV11-2 combines with J gene TRBJ2-7; tentative D call: TRBD1 (6 bases). Germline V CDR1 and CDR2: SGHAT, FQNNGV. The CDR3 loop spans 12 amino acids. Trimming cost V 8 bases and J 9 bases, with 17 bases left between them. CDR3 DNA sequence: TGTGCCAGCTACAAACAGGGAAGTAGGCAGTACTTC. It specifies CASYKQGSRQYF.

The V gene is TRBV27, the J gene TRBJ2-2; the D gene is possibly TRBD1 (6 bases). Germline V gene data show CDR1 as MNHEY and CDR2 as SMNVEV (reference sequence). The CDR3 loop spans 15 amino acids. The V gene lost 5 bases and the J gene lost 4 bases, with 14 bases spanning the gap. The CDR3 loop is CASSPLTGSTGELFF. CDR3 bases: TGTGCCAGCAGTCCGTTGACAGGATCCACCGGGGAGCTGTTTTTT.

The chain combines TRBV5-4 with TRBJ2-5, with 8 bases that match TRBD2. The CDR3 spans 14 residues. V trimming: 1 base; J trimming: 4 bases; junction bases outside the gene matches: 3. The germline CDR1 and CDR2 sequences are SGHNT and YYREEE (reference sequence). The CDR3 region has the DNA TGTGCCAGCAGCTTGATAACTAGCGGAGAGACCCAGTACTTC. It encodes CASSLITSGETQYF.

This chain uses TRBV18 with TRBJ2-3; 8 bases agree with TRBD2. Trimming cost V 6 bases and J 4 bases; bases outside gene matches: 6. Germline V gene sequence: CDR1 KGHSH, CDR2 LQKENI. This CDR3 has 14 residues. The CDR3 protein is CASSRGGQADTQYF. In DNA, the CDR3 is TGTGCCAGCTCCCGGGGGGGCCAGGCAGATACGCAGTATTTT.

This clone has a handful of counts. The chain is built from TRBV5-4 and TRBJ1-2, with D maybe TRBD1 (5 bases). Germline V lookup: CDR1 SGHNT, CDR2 YYREEE (reference sequence). The V gene lost 1 base and the J gene lost 2 bases, with 12 bases spanning the gap. The length of the CDR3 is 15 residues. In DNA, the CDR3 is TGTGCCAGCAGCTTGCAGGGAAGCCGAAACTATGGCTACACCTTC. Residues: CASSLQGSRNYGYTF.

This clone came up once. The junction and the germline gene differ at one end; a read error may be behind it. The rearrangement links TRBV7-9 to TRBJ2-7; the D gene is possibly TRBD1 (6 bases). The CDR3 is 12 residues long. CDR1 SEHNR and CDR2 FQNEAQ come from the germline V gene (reference sequence). The CDR3 is CSSSSTGNEQYF. The CDR3 DNA follows: TGTTCCAGCAGCTCCACAGGGAACGAGCAGTACTTC.

This clone occurred once. The chain couples TRBV27 to TRBJ1-2; D uncertain. V gave up 0 bases and J gave up 7 bases, with 15 bases separating them. This CDR3 contains 15 residues. The germline V gene has CDR1 MNHEY and CDR2 SMNVEV (reference sequence). The CDR3 loop reads CASSLSVNARSGYTF. The CDR3 DNA sequence: TGTGCCAGCAGTTTATCGGTGAACGCGCGGAGTGGCTACACCTTC.

The chain recombines TRBV5-4 with TRBJ1-1, with 7 bases aligning to TRBD1. The germline V gene encodes CDR1 SGHNT and CDR2 YYREEE (reference sequence). CDR3 length equals 14 residues. The ends lost 4 bases at V and 0 bases at J; junction bases unmatched: 3. CDR3 protein: CASSRDRMNTEAFF. The CDR3 DNA follows: TGTGCCAGCAGCCGGGACAGAATGAACACTGAAGCTTTCTTT.

The rearrangement links TRBV4-2 to TRBJ1-1, with 7 bases matching TRBD1. The CDR3 length is 15 residues. CDR1 and CDR2 from the germline V gene are LGHNA and YNFKEQ. J lost 11 bases, V lost 1 base, and 13 bases had no gene match. The CDR3 DNA sequence: TGTGCCAGCAGCCAAGCCAATTTCCGGGACAGTGGGGCTTTCTTT. It translates to CASSQANFRDSGAFF.

The chain links TRBV6-5 to TRBJ1-2; D possibly corresponds to TRBD1 (6 bases). V was clipped by 7 bases and J by 6 bases, with 18 bases between them. CDR1 and CDR2 from the germline V gene are MNHEY and SVGAGI. This CDR3 comprises 14 residues. The CDR3 DNA reads TGTGCCAGCACAGAAGGGACACCCAGGCATGGCTACACCTTC. It specifies CASTEGTPRHGYTF.

This clone was seen just once. This sequence joins TRBV5-1 and TRBJ2-6, with no clear D. The CDR3 runs 19 residues. V was clipped by 0 bases and J by 2 bases, with 18 bases between them. Per the germline V gene, CDR1 is SGHRS and CDR2 is YFSETQ. CDR3 sequence reads: CASSLAGQILAAGANVLTF. Here the CDR3 DNA reads TGCGCCAGCAGCTTGGCCGGCCAGATCTTAGCCGCTGGGGCCAACGTCCTGACTTTC.

The chain joins TRBV5-6 to TRBJ2-1; the match to TRBD2 covers 11 bases. Germline values: CDR1 SGHDT, CDR2 YYEEEE. The CDR3 runs 14 residues. V lost 6 bases, J lost 5 bases, and 4 bases stayed unmatched. CDR3 in DNA: TGTGCCAGCAACGTAGCGGGAGGGAACAATGAGCAGTTCTTC. This translates into CASNVAGGNNEQFF.

This chain uses TRBV7-3 with TRBJ2-3; 8 bases map to TRBD2. The germline V gene has CDR1 SGHTA and CDR2 FQGTGA. Trimming took 5 bases from V and 2 from J; bases not matched to a gene: 3. The CDR3 covers 14 residues. CDR3 amino acids: CASSRSGVTDTQYF. The CDR3 DNA sequence: TGTGCCAGCAGCCGTAGCGGGGTCACAGATACGCAGTATTTT.

The chain has TRBV11-2 and TRBJ1-6, with D unresolved. Per germline, CDR1 SGHAT and CDR2 FQNNGV. This CDR3 spans 15 amino acids. With 5 bases removed from V and 6 bases from J, the gap between germline ends came to 14 bases. CDR3 loop: CASSVTPGGNSPLHF. The CDR3 bases are TGTGCCAGCAGCGTCACACCGGGAGGTAATTCACCCCTCCACTTT.